The sequence of this T cell receptor (beta chain) was determined in a study of spatial heterogeneity in lung cancer. The time point denotes: blood at routine non-recurrence follow-up after resection. Whole RNA, isolated from tumor, nontumor lung or frozen PBMC, was sequenced without prior sorting. The CDR3 loop spans 16 amino acids. CDR1 SQVTM and CDR2 ANQGSEA come from the germline V gene. Trimming removed 5 bases from V and 3 bases from J, with 20 bases in between. From the 5' RACE reads, TCRdb called clonotypes with MiXCR, one entry per CDR3 protein. Here the sample spans 110,000 or so distinct CDR3 sequences, 10% to 11% being singletons. This clonotype was counted a few times.

Sequenced material: PBMCs, taken at follow-up. The chain is built from TRBV29-1 and TRBJ1-5; TRBD1 is a possible D gene (6 bases). The sequence derives from a female donor with early-stage non-small cell lung cancer. CDR3 bases: TGCAGCGTTTCTTGTTCTAGGACAGACTCCAATCAGCCCCAGCATTTT. Translated: CSVSCSRTDSNQPQHF.